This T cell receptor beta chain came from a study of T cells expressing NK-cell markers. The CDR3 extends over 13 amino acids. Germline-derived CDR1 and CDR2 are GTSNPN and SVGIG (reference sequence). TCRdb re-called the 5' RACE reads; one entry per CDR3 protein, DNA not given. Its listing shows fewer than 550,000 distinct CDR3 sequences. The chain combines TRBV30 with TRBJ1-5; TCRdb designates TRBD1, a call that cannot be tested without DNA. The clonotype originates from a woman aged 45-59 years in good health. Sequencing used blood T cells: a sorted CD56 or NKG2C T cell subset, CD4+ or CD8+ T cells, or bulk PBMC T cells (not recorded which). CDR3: CAWGTASNQPQHF.